Given below is one T cell receptor beta chain in context. Its specific antigen is unknown. Per-base quality was not reported, and no clone a single base away is much larger than it. The data originate from a study of T-cell reconstitution after alpha-beta-depleted transplantation in children (dated by TCRdb to the mid-2010s). In terms of the full investigation: Using TCR repertoire profiling, the study followed T-cell immune reconstitution in a quantitative way in children after TCRalphabeta/CD19-depleted allogeneic hematopoietic cell transplantation.

Its CDR3 holds 15 amino acids, cysteine through phenylalanine. Just the 45-base CDR3 DNA is kept, in frame starting at base 1. V is cut by 5 bases and J by 6 bases, and the space between the germline ends is 16 bases. Libraries came from PCR. Sequencing took place on an Illumina HiSeq 2500. TCR library preparation used molecular barcoding, with unique molecular identifiers applied to normalize quantification of the TCRbeta repertoire. In-frame beta chains were kept once TCRdb had trimmed the public reads at Q25 with fastp and called clones with MiXCR. Merged by CDR3 protein, the rows form single entries marked with the most common genes and DNA. The sample yields about 72,000 distinct CDR3 sequences; 7% to 8% were counted once. The ten largest clones add up to more than 2.5% of the sample.

This clonotype was obtained from a human donor who donated a stem cell graft to a child with acute lymphoblastic leukemia. The source material was PBMCs from the stem cell graft donor, sampled from the stem cell graft. The receptor chain draws on TRBV12-3 or TRBV12-4 and TRBJ2-2, and TRBD2 may be the D gene, going by 6 matching bases. The nucleotide sequence is given as TGTGCCAGCAGTGCGGGCGGGACGTCCCCCGGGGAGCTGTTTTTT. It encodes CASSAGGTSPGELFF.